This record looks at one T cell receptor beta chain sequence and its context. These data come from a study of control samples from healthy donors and cancer patients. The CDR3 length is 17 residues. Trimming cost V 0 bases and J 1 base; bases outside gene matches: 5. Germline-derived CDR1 and CDR2 are SGHRS and YFSETQ. Clones were sequenced by immunoSEQ multiplex PCR, and TCRdb holds only the in-frame ones, with some missing. The sample consists of just over 150,000 clones, 70% to 90% of them appearing once. This TCR derives from a man aged 25 to 40 in good health. J is TRBJ2-3 and V is TRBV5-1; TRBD2 agrees at 10 bases. Sequenced input: blood. The CDR3 sequence is CASSLAGLAGGTDTQYF. CDR3 in DNA: TGCGCCAGCAGCTTGGCTGGCCTAGCGGGGGGCACAGATACGCAGTATTTT.